Listed below are T cell receptor beta chains from one sample, sequenced in a study of T cell repertoires in cytomegalovirus infection. TCRdb independently ran MiXCR on the reads; one entry per CDR3 protein. The sample comprises 560,000 or so distinct CDR3 sequences, 16% of which are singletons, and 20% to 30% rests with the top ten. The sequenced sample was CD8+ T cells from PBMCs. These receptors were obtained from a human donor in good health (CMV status not recorded). Some clones in this sample may be carry-over from other donors' samples. The CDR3 runs from the conserved cysteine through the conserved F or W. Each record gives: D gene, V gene, clone size, J gene, CDR3 protein, CDR3 DNA. D genes are given only for firm matches. Some rows mark clone size as missing; the rest say once, few, many or name a class of expanded clone.

d_call: .; v_call: TRBV15; clone_size: few; j_call: TRBJ1-2; cdr3_aa: CATSNRVPYGYTF; cdr3_nt: TGTGCCACCAGCAACCGGGTCCCTTATGGCTACACCTTC
d_call: TRBD1; v_call: TRBV2; clone_size: few; j_call: TRBJ1-6; cdr3_aa: CASKYGTGVNSPLHF; cdr3_nt: TGTGCCAGCAAATACGGGACAGGGGTCAATTCACCCCTCCACTTT
d_call: TRBD1; v_call: TRBV4-1; clone_size: many; j_call: TRBJ1-1; cdr3_aa: CASSQGPGGTEAFF; cdr3_nt: TGCGCCAGCAGCCAAGGTCCAGGGGGCACTGAAGCTTTCTTT
d_call: TRBD2; v_call: TRBV7-3; clone_size: many; j_call: TRBJ2-7; cdr3_aa: CASSPTQREDHEQYF; cdr3_nt: TGTGCCAGCAGCCCGACACAGCGGGAGGACCACGAGCAGTACTTC
d_call: TRBD2; v_call: TRBV30; clone_size: .; j_call: TRBJ2-3; cdr3_aa: CAWSAESGRADTQYF; cdr3_nt: TGTGCCTGGAGTGCTGAAAGCGGGAGGGCAGATACGCAGTATTTT
d_call: .; v_call: TRBV7-9; clone_size: many; j_call: TRBJ2-5; cdr3_aa: CASSPVSDRETQYF; cdr3_nt: TGTGCCAGCAGCCCTGTCTCAGACCGAGAGACCCAGTACTTC
d_call: .; v_call: TRBV10-3; clone_size: many; j_call: TRBJ1-5; cdr3_aa: CAIKENQPQHF; cdr3_nt: TGTGCCATCAAGGAGAATCAGCCCCAGCATTTT
d_call: .; v_call: TRBV19; clone_size: .; j_call: TRBJ2-1; cdr3_aa: CASSTPDSDNEQFF; cdr3_nt: TGTGCCAGTAGTACTCCGGACAGCGACAATGAGCAGTTCTTC
d_call: .; v_call: TRBV7-2; clone_size: once; j_call: TRBJ1-5; cdr3_aa: CASRPDRNQTQHF; cdr3_nt: TGTGCCAGCAGACCGGACAGAAATCAGACCCAGCATTTT
d_call: .; v_call: TRBV28; clone_size: few; j_call: TRBJ2-5; cdr3_aa: CASSIPRQFQETQYF; cdr3_nt: TGTGCCAGCAGTATACCTCGACAGTTTCAAGAGACCCAGTACTTC
d_call: TRBD2; v_call: TRBV7-8; clone_size: .; j_call: TRBJ2-7; cdr3_aa: CASRTGLAGSSYDQYF; cdr3_nt: TGTGCAAGCAGAACGGGACTAGCGGGATCAAGCTACGATCAGTACTTC
d_call: .; v_call: TRBV12-3/TRBV12-4; clone_size: many; j_call: TRBJ1-1; cdr3_aa: CASKEGSGTEAFF; cdr3_nt: TGTGCCAGCAAAGAGGGCTCGGGCACTGAAGCTTTCTTT
d_call: .; v_call: TRBV25-1; clone_size: few; j_call: TRBJ2-5; cdr3_aa: CASSERSGNTQETQYF; cdr3_nt: TGTGCCAGCAGTGAAAGAAGCGGAAATACGCAAGAGACCCAGTACTTC
d_call: TRBD1; v_call: TRBV6-5; clone_size: .; j_call: TRBJ1-2; cdr3_aa: CASSYVAGGAPNYGYTF; cdr3_nt: TGTGCCAGCAGTTACGTGGCAGGGGGCGCCCCTAACTATGGCTACACCTTC
d_call: TRBD2; v_call: TRBV7-8; clone_size: many; j_call: TRBJ2-1; cdr3_aa: CASSPIAGRYNEQFF; cdr3_nt: TGTGCCAGCAGCCCCATAGCGGGACGGTACAATGAGCAGTTCTTC
d_call: TRBD1; v_call: TRBV10-3; clone_size: many; j_call: TRBJ2-7; cdr3_aa: CAITLDRSYEQYF; cdr3_nt: TGTGCCATCACATTGGACAGGAGTTACGAGCAGTACTTC
d_call: .; v_call: TRBV27; clone_size: .; j_call: TRBJ2-7; cdr3_aa: CASGWTVHEQYF; cdr3_nt: TGTGCGTCGGGGTGGACAGTTCACGAGCAGTACTTC
d_call: .; v_call: TRBV24-1; clone_size: .; j_call: TRBJ1-5; cdr3_aa: CATSDPGYNQPQHF; cdr3_nt: TGTGCCACCAGTGATCCAGGGTACAATCAGCCCCAGCATTTT
d_call: .; v_call: TRBV29-1; clone_size: .; j_call: TRBJ2-7; cdr3_aa: CSVESGKGNEQYF; cdr3_nt: TGCAGCGTTGAATCGGGGAAGGGTAACGAGCAGTACTTC
d_call: TRBD1; v_call: TRBV19; clone_size: .; j_call: TRBJ2-7; cdr3_aa: CASSLQTGLYEQYF; cdr3_nt: TGTGCCAGTAGTCTTCAGACAGGGCTCTACGAGCAGTACTTC
d_call: .; v_call: TRBV14; clone_size: few; j_call: TRBJ2-5; cdr3_aa: CASSQEEEYTRRETQYF; cdr3_nt: TGTGCCAGCAGCCAAGAGGAGGAGTACACCCGCCGAGAGACCCAGTACTTC
d_call: .; v_call: TRBV12-3/TRBV12-4; clone_size: many; j_call: TRBJ1-1; cdr3_aa: CASRLGTEAFF; cdr3_nt: TGTGCCAGCAGACTGGGCACTGAAGCTTTCTTT
d_call: TRBD2; v_call: TRBV15; clone_size: few; j_call: TRBJ2-7; cdr3_aa: CATSSPGLAGFYEQYF; cdr3_nt: TGTGCCACCAGCAGTCCGGGACTAGCGGGATTCTACGAGCAGTACTTC
d_call: .; v_call: TRBV7-6; clone_size: many; j_call: TRBJ2-3; cdr3_aa: CASTGTHLSTDTQYF; cdr3_nt: TGTGCCAGCACCGGGACACACCTTAGCACAGATACGCAGTATTTT
d_call: .; v_call: TRBV27; clone_size: many; j_call: TRBJ2-1; cdr3_aa: CASSLQGTVDNEQFF; cdr3_nt: TGTGCCAGCAGTTTACAGGGCACCGTAGACAATGAGCAGTTCTTC
d_call: .; v_call: TRBV10-3; clone_size: many; j_call: TRBJ2-3; cdr3_aa: CAIALRGSTDTQYF; cdr3_nt: TGTGCCATTGCCTTGAGGGGTTCCACAGATACGCAGTATTTT
d_call: .; v_call: TRBV24-1; clone_size: few; j_call: TRBJ2-1; cdr3_aa: CATSDLQGLGNNEQFF; cdr3_nt: TGTGCCACCAGTGATTTGCAGGGGCTAGGGAACAATGAGCAGTTCTTC
d_call: TRBD1; v_call: TRBV12-3/TRBV12-4; clone_size: many; j_call: TRBJ1-1; cdr3_aa: CASSHRGLTEAFF; cdr3_nt: TGTGCCAGCAGCCACAGGGGGCTCACTGAAGCTTTCTTT
d_call: .; v_call: TRBV7-6; clone_size: many; j_call: TRBJ1-2; cdr3_aa: CASSLGFGNYGYTF; cdr3_nt: TGTGCCAGCAGCTTAGGGTTTGGTAACTATGGCTACACCTTC